The T cell receptor (beta chain) under discussion was sequenced for a study of T-cell memory formation after mild COVID-19. This clonotype was seen ten or more times. 5'RACE primed from the constant segment yielded TCR alpha and TCR beta cDNA libraries bearing sample barcodes and UMIs. TCRdb itself ran the 5' RACE reads through MiXCR, one entry per CDR3 protein. The data contain tens of thousands of distinct CDR3 sequences, about a tenth of them singletons. This receptor was taken from a man younger than 35 who had mild COVID-19 (a few samples of this study predate the infection). Cell type and time point are not known. Sequencing input: PBMCs or a T cell subset sorted from them (not recorded which).

This CDR3 reads CSVGGVDRYNEQFF. The CDR3 DNA is TGCAGCGTGGGCGGGGTCGATCGCTACAATGAGCAGTTCTTC. The chain has TRBV29-1 and TRBJ2-1, with TRBD2 as a possible D gene (6 bases). The length of the CDR3 is 14 residues. Deletions cut 6 bases from V and 3 bases from J, with 15 bases between. Per germline, CDR1 SQVTM and CDR2 ANQGSEA.